This entry is about one T cell receptor beta chain. This clonotype was detected a few times. Its antigen specificity is not known. No quality values exist for individual bases; no much larger clone is one base distant. CDR1 SGHRS and CDR2 YFSETQ are derived from the germline V gene. Trimming takes 2 bases from V and 5 bases from J, and the germline ends sit 13 bases apart. The CDR3 sequence holds 14 residues, the cysteine and phenylalanine included. Kept here is only the CDR3 DNA, which spans 42 bases and is read in frame from base 1. Every patient had bone marrow sampled at the time of active disease. Bone marrow mononuclear cells were isolated by Ficoll-Hypaque density gradient centrifugation. Myeloma plasma cells were removed and CD138-negative cells were obtained by negative selection following labeling with CD138 magnetic microbeads on a MACS separator. The purity of the isolated cells was checked by flow cytometry with CD138 antibodies on an Attune NxT. Total RNA was extracted using TRIzol reagent and was quantified on a NanoDrop spectrophotometer. Paired RNA-seq and IR-seq were performed on each patient's CD138-negative bone marrow sample.

This entry belongs to a study of read filtering for tumor transcriptome and immune sequencing (TCRdb year 2020). For the study in its entirety: The cohort had around 16 male and 14 female patients with a mean age of roughly 66 years, ranging from 47 to 80. As a main aim, a read-filtering strategy for immune repertoire data was addressed, with the specific question being whether clonotypes supported by a single read should be removed. Using the same bone marrow samples, the study ran both targeted immune repertoire sequencing and bulk whole-transcriptome sequencing and then compared the TCR repertoires from each method. Whole-transcriptome libraries were prepared with the TruSeq RNA Access Library Prep Kit after DNase treatment. By revised international staging, about 8 patients were R-ISS I, 16 were R-ISS II and about 7 were R-ISS III. Per sample, about 3.5 to 10.27 million TCR-region mapped reads were obtained with IR-seq, compared with only 85 to 1273 with RNA-seq.

What the authors observed across the whole study: The sorted CD138-negative fraction was not purified T cells but a mixed bone marrow immune population. The correlation between IR-seq and RNA-seq shared clonotype proportions rose when single-read clonotypes were removed. Compared with RNA-seq, IR-seq captured clonotypes at much greater depth and more reliably, and a smaller IR-seq throughput was enough to identify most of the shared clonotypes. In IR-seq, approximately 80% of clonotypes but approximately 4% of total reads were represented by single-read clonotypes, whereas in RNA-seq, about 70% of clonotypes and about 46% of reads were represented by single-read clonotypes.

TCR libraries were constructed from 400 ng RNA using the Immunoverse kit, and molecular barcoded adaptors covering alpha/delta and beta/gamma chains were employed. TCR library preparation was performed with the same RNA that was used for transcriptome sequencing. An Illumina HiSeq 4000 with 2 x 150 cycles was used to sequence the TCR libraries. As for the original processing: TCR reads were aligned to human V, D, J and C references and assembled into CDR3 clonotypes with MiXCR, including quality filtering and error correction. Clonotype counts and gene usage diversity were analyzed with the tcR package in R. For inspection of raw mapping reads, RNA-seq reads were mapped by STAR aligner version 2.5.3a onto GRCh37 of the human genome. To test how sequencing depth affects detected clonotypes, IR-seq fastq files were randomly downsampled with Seqtk 1.3. Using fastp trimming at Q25 and MiXCR clonotype assembly, TCRdb reanalyzed the public sequencing data and kept in-frame beta chains. Rows merge per CDR3 protein into single entries with the most common DNA and genes. These V and J calls are TCRdb output, not the study's own analysis. The sample includes 93,000 or so distinct CDR3 sequences, with about 22% observed a single time. The ten most abundant clones make up about an eighth of the sample.

The TCR was taken from a donor at least 40 years old with multiple myeloma. Sequencing used a population of CD138-negative cells sorted from bone marrow. The cell subset or site label, as the study defines it: bone marrow mononuclear cells depleted of CD138+ plasma/myeloma cells by negative magnetic selection. Here the chain combines TRBV5-1 and TRBJ2-5; the best D guess is TRBD1, with 5 bases matching. CDR3 protein: CASSFAGMMETQYF. The DNA sequence reads TGCGCCAGCAGCTTCGCAGGGATGATGGAGACCCAGTACTTC.